This TCR beta chain was identified in a study of shared clonotypes between healthy human individuals. Study donors comprised healthy, HIV-negative adults devoid of recent acute infection or vaccination. In CD8 memory, CD45RO+ cells were put together with CCR7-negative CD45RA+ TemRA cells. Assay used: immunoSEQ multiplex PCR; TCRdb lists only in-frame clones, some missing. The sample yields around 690,000 clones, about 92% seen once. The CDR3 sequence is 14 residues long. The germline gives CDR1 MNHEY, CDR2 SMNVEV (reference sequence). The germline V and J ends were trimmed by 4 bases and 2 bases, with 11 bases remaining between them. Study-level findings and limits: Relative to their counterparts shared across all four donors, non-shared clonotypes exhibited diminished generation probabilities. The expectation was that sequencing depth would affect clonotype sharing among donors.

Comments on this clone: Its specificity is not known.

The chain uses TRBV27 and TRBJ1-2; weak D call: TRBD1 (6 bases). This clonotype originated in a man aged 18 to 29 in good health. Some clones in this sample may be carry-over from other donors' samples. The source material was memory CD8+ T cells from PBMCs. This sample's subset: CD45RO+ cells pooled with CCR7-negative TemRA cells. CDR3 in amino acids: CASSYIQGNYGYTF. CDR3 DNA sequence: TGTGCCAGCAGTTACATCCAGGGGAACTATGGCTACACCTTC.